The clone carrying this TCR beta chain turned up a few times. Its matching antigen is unknown. This CDR3 region has 16 residues. Germline CDR1 reads LGHDT; CDR2 reads YNNKEL (reference sequence). The trim removed 4 bases at V and 4 bases at J, leaving 10 bases unmatched. The record originates from a study of blood T cells in healthy people across ages. Whole-study findings and limits: Unsorted PBMC material precluded a definitive naive versus antigen-experienced comparison.

For the second PCR, which ran for 7 to 11 cycles, a sample-barcoded 5' primer and a J-beta primer mix were used. In TCRdb, the 5' RACE reads were re-called with MiXCR into one record per CDR3 protein. The profile shows about 730,000 distinct CDR3 sequences, roughly 41% of them singletons. This receptor was taken from a woman aged 55-69 years in good health. Specimen: blood. The chain couples TRBV3-1 to TRBJ1-5; 7 bases map to TRBD1. CDR3 sequence reads: CASSPGGGGDNQPQHF. The CDR3 DNA reads as TGTGCCAGCAGCCCGGGAGGAGGGGGCGATAATCAGCCCCAGCATTTT.